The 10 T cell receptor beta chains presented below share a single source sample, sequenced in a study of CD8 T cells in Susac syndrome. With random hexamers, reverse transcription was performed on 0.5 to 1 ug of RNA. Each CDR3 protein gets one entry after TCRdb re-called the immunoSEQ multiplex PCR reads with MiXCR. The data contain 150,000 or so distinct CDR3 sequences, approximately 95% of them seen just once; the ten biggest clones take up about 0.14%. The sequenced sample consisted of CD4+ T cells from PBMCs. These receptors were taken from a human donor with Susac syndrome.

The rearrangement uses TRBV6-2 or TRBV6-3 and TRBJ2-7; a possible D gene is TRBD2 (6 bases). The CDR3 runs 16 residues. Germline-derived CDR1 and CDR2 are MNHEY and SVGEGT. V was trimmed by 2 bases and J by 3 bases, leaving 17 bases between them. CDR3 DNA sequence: TGTGCCAGCAGTTACGGGTGGCGGGACCACAACTACGAGCAGTACTTC. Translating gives CASSYGWRDHNYEQYF.

CDR3 DNA sequence: TGTGCCAGCAGTCTTTTCTCTCGACAGACTGGAAACACCATATATTTT. It is translated as CASSLFSRQTGNTIYF. The chain recombines TRBV6-6 with TRBJ1-3; perhaps TRBD1 as D (5 bases). The CDR3 runs to 16 residues. The V end lost 5 bases, the J end lost 2 bases, and 16 bases lay between the germline ends. The V gene's germline CDR1 is MNHNY and CDR2 SVGAGI (reference sequence).

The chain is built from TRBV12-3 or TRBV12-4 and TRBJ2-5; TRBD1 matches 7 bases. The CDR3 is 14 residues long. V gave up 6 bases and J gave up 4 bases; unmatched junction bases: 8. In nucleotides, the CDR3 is TGTGCCAGCAGATCAACAGGGGCGCGAGAGACCCAGTACTTC. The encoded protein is CASRSTGARETQYF.

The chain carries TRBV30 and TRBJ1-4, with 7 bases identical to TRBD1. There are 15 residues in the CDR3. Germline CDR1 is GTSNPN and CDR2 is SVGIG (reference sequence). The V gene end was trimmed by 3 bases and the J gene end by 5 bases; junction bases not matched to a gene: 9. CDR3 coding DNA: TGTGCCTGGAGCTTCCCCGGGACAGCGAATGAAAAACTGTTTTTT. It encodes CAWSFPGTANEKLFF.

CDR3 in amino acids: CASSPNTDEQYF. The CDR3 DNA follows: TGCGCCAGCAGCCCAAACACCGACGAGCAGTACTTC. The chain uses TRBV5-1 and TRBJ2-7; D is unresolved. The CDR3 has 12 residues. Trimming removed 4 bases at V and 5 bases at J, with 10 bases between. Germline-derived CDR1 and CDR2 are SGHRS and YFSETQ.

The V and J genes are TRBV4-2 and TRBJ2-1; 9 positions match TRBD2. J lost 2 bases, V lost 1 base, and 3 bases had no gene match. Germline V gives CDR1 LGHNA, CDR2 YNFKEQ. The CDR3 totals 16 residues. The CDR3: CASSQGAGGAYNEQFF. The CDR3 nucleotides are TGTGCCAGCAGCCAAGGTGCGGGAGGGGCCTACAATGAGCAGTTCTTC.

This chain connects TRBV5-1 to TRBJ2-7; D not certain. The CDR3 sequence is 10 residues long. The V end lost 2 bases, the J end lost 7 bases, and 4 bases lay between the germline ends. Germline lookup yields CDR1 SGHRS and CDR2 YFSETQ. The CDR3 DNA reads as TGCGCCAGCAGCTTACAAGAGCAGTACTTC. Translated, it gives CASSLQEQYF.

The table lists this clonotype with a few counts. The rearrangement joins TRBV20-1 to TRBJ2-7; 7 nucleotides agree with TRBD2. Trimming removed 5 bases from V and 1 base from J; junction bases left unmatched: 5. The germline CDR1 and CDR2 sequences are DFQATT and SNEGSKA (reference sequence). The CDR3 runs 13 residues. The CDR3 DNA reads TGCAGTGCTCGGGACTATTTGTCCTACGAGCAGTACTTC. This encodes CSARDYLSYEQYF.

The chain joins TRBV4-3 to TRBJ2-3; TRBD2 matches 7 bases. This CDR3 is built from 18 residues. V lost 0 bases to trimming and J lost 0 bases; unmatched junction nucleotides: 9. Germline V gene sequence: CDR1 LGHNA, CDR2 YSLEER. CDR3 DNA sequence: TGCGCCAGCAGCCAAGATCTACCCAGCGGGACTAGCACAGATACGCAGTATTTT. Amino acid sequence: CASSQDLPSGTSTDTQYF.

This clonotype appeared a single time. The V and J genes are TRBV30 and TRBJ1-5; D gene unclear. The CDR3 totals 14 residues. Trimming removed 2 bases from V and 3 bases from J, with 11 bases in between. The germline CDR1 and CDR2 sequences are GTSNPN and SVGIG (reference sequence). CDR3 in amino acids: CAWSNGRLNQPQHF. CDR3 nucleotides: TGTGCCTGGAGTAATGGACGGCTCAATCAGCCCCAGCATTTT.